This T cell receptor (beta chain) was retrieved from a study of monozygotic twins with inflammatory bowel disease. Study observations and caveats: None of the different T cell subtypes could be distinguished from one another.

The CDR3 spans 16 residues. Germline lookup yields CDR1 MNHEY and CDR2 SMNVEV (reference sequence). Starting material for each TCR library was about 3,300 ng of total RNA. Addition of UMIs with a 6-nucleotide sample barcode was achieved by template switching. Nested amplification of TCRalpha and TCRbeta cDNA involved two PCRs of around 15 and 9 cycles. TCRdb re-called the 5' RACE reads; one entry per CDR3 protein, DNA not given. The table lists some 200,000 distinct CDR3 sequences. In regard to this clonotype: The antigen is not known.

The chain links TRBV27 to TRBJ2-7; absent DNA, TCRdb's TRBD1 call cannot be checked. Sequenced sample: blood. The TCR was taken from a human donor with ulcerative colitis or Crohn's disease, or a healthy co-twin of an affected twin (not recorded which). The CDR3 region is CASSLTRGTLPYEQYF.